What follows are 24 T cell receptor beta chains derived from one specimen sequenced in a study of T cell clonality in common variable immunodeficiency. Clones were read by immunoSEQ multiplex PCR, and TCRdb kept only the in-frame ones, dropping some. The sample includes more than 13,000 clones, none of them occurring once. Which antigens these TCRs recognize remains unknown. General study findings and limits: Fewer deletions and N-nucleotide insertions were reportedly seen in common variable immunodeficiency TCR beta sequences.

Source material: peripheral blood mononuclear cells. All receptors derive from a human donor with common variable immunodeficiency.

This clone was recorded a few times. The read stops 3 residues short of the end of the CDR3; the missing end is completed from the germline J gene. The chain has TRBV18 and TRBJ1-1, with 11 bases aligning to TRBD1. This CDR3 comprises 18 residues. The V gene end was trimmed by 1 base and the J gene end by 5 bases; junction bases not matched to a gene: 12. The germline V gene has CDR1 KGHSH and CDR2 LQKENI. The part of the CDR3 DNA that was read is TGTGCCAGCTCACCACTTCCCGGGACAGGGGGAGAATGGACTGAA. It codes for CASSPLPGTGGEWTE. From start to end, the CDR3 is CASSPLPGTGGEWTEAFF. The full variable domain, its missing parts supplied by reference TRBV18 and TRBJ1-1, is NAGVMQNPRHLVRRRGQEARLRCSPMKGHSHVYWYRQLPEEGLKFMVYLQKENIIDESGMPKERFSAEFPKEGPSILRIQQVVRGDSAAYFCASSPLPGTGGEWTEAFFGQGTRLTVV.

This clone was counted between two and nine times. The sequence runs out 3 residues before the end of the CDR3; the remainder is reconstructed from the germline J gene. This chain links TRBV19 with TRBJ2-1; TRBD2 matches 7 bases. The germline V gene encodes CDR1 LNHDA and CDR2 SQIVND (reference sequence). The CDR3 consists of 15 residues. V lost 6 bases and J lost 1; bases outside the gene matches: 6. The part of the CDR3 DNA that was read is TGTGCCAGTAGAAGCGGGGTTTGGTCCTACAATGAG. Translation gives CASRSGVWSYNE. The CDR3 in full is CASRSGVWSYNEQFF.

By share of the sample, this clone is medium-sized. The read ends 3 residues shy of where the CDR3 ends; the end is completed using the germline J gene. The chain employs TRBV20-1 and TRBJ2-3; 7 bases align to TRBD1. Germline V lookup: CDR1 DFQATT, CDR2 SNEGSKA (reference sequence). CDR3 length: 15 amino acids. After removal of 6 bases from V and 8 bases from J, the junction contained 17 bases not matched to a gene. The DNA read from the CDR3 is TGCAGTGCCACTCCCGACAGGGTGAGAGGTTTTACG. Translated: CSATPDRVRGFT. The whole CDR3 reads CSATPDRVRGFTQYF.

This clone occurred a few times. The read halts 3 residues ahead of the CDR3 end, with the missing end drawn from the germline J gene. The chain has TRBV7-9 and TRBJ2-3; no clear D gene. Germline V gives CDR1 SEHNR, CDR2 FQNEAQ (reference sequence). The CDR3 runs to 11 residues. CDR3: CASSLSLTQYF. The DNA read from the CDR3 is TGTGCCAGCAGCTTGAGCCTGACG. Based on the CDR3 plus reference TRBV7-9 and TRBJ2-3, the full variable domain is DTGVSQNPRHKITKRGQNVTFRCDPISEHNRLYWYRQTLGQGPEFLTYFQNEAQLEKSRLLSDRFSAERPKGSFSTLEIQRTEQGDSAMYLCASSLSLTQYFGPGTRLTVL.

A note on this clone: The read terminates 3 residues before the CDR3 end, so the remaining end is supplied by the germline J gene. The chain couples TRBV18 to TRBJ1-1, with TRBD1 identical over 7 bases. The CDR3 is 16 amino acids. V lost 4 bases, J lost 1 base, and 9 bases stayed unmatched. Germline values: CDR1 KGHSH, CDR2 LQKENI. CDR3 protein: CASSQGAGTANTEAFF. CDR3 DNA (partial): TGTGCCAGCTCACAGGGGGCCGGGACAGCGAACACTGAA.

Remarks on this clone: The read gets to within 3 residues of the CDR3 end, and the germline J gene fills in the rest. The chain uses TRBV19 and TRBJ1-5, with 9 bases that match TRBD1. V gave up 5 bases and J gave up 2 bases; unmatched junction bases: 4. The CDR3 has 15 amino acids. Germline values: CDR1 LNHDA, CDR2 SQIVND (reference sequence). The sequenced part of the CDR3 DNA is TGTGCCAGTAGTTTGCGACAGGGGGGCAATCAGCCC. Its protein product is CASSLRQGGNQP. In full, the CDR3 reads CASSLRQGGNQPQHF.

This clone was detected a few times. The sequenced part of the CDR3 DNA is TGCGCCAGCAGCTTGGCCCCGGGACAGTCCTACGAG. Residues: CASSLAPGQSYE. The whole CDR3 sequence reads CASSLAPGQSYEQYF. The J gene is TRBJ2-7, the V gene TRBV5-1; 7 bases line up with TRBD1. The observed sequence ends 3 residues before the CDR3 terminus, with the missing tail filled in from the germline J gene. Germline values: CDR1 SGHRS, CDR2 YFSETQ. After removal of 0 bases from V and 1 base from J, the junction contained 4 bases not matched to a gene. CDR3 length equals 15 residues.

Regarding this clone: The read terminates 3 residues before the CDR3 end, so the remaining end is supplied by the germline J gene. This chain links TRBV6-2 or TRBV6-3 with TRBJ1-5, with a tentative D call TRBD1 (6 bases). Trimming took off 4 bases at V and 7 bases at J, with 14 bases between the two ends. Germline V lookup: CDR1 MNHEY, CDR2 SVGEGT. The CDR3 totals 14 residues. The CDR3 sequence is CASSLGAGSQPQHF. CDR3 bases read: TGTGCCAGCAGTTTGGGGGCAGGATCGCAGCCC.

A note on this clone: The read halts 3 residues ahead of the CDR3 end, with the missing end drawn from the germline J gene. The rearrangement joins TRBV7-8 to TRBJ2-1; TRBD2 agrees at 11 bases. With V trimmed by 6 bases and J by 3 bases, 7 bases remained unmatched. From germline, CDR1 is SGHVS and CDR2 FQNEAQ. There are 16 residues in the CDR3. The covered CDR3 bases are TGTGCCAGCAGGAATCCGGGACTAGCGGTCTACAATGAG. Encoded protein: CASRNPGLAVYNE. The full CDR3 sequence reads CASRNPGLAVYNEQFF.

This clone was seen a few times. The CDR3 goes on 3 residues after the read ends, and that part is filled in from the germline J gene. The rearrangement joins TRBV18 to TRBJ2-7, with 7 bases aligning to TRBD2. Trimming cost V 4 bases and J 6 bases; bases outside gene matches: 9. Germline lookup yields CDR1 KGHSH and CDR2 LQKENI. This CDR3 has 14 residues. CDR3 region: CASSRLGSGGEQYF. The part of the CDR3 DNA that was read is TGTGCCAGCTCACGTCTCGGTTCGGGGGGCGAG.

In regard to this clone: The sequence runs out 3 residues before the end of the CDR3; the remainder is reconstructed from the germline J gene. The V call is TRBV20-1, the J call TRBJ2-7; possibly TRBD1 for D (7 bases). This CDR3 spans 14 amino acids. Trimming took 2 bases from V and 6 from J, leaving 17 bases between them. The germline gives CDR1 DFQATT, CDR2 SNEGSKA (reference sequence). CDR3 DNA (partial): TGCAGTGCTAGACCTGCGGGACAGAACTCCGAG. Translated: CSARPAGQNSE. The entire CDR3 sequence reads CSARPAGQNSEQYF.

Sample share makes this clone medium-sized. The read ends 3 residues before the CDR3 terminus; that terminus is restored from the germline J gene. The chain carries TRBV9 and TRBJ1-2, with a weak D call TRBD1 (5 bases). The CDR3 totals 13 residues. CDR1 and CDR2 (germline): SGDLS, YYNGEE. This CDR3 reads CASSGEAGDGYTF. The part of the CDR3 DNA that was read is TGTGCCAGCAGCGGGGAAGCGGGGGACGGC.

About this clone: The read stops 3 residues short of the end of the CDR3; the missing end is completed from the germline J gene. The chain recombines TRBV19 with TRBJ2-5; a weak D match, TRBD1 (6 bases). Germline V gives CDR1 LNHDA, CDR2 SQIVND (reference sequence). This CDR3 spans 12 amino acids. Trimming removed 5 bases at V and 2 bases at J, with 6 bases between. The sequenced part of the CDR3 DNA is TGTGCCAGTAGTCAGGGGCAAGAGACC. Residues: CASSQGQET. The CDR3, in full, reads CASSQGQETQYF.

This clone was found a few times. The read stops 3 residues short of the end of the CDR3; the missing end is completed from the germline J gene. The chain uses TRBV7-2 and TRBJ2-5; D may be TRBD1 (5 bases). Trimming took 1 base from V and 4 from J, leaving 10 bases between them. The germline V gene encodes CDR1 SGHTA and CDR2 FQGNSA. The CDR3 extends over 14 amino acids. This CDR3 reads CASSLESRAETQYF. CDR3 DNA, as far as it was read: TGTGCCAGCAGCTTAGAGTCCAGGGCAGAGACC. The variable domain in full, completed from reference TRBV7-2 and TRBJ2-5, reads GAGVSQSPSNKVTEKGKDVELRCDPISGHTALYWYRQSLGQGLEFLIYFQGNSAPDKSGLPSDRFSAERTGGSVSTLTIQRTQQEDSAVYLCASSLESRAETQYFGPGTRLLVL.

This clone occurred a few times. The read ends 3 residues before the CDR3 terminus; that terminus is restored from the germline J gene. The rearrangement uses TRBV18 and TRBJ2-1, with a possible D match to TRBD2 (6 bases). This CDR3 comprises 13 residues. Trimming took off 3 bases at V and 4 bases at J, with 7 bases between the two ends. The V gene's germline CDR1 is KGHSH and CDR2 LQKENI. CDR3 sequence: CASSPGTYNEQFF. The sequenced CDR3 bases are TGTGCCAGCTCACCCGGGACTTACAATGAG.

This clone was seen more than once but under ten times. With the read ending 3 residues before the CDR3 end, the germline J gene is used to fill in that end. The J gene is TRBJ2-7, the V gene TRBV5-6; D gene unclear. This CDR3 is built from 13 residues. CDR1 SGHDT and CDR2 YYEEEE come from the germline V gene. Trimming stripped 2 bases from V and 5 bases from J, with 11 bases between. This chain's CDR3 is CASSFMVPDEQYF. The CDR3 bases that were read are TGTGCCAGCAGCTTCATGGTTCCGGACGAG.

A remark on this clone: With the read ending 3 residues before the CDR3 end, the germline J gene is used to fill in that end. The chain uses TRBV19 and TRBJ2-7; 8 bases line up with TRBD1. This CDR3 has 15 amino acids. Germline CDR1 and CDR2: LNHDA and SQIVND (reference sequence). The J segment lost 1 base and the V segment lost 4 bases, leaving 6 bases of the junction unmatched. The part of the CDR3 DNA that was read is TGTGCCAGTAGTACCGGGACAGGACTATCCTACGAG. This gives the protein CASSTGTGLSYE. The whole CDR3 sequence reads CASSTGTGLSYEQYF. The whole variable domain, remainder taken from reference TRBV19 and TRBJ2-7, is DGGITQSPKYLFRKEGQNVTLSCEQNLNHDAMYWYRQDPGQGLRLIYYSQIVNDFQKGDIAEGYSVSREKKESFPLTVTSAQKNPTAFYLCASSTGTGLSYEQYFGPGTRLTVT.

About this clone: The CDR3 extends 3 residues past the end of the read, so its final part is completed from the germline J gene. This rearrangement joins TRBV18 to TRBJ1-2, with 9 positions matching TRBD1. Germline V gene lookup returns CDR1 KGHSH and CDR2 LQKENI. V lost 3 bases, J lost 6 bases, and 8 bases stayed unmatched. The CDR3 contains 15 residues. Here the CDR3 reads CASSPVQGAKDGYTF. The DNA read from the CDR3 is TGTGCCAGCTCACCTGTACAGGGGGCGAAGGATGGC.

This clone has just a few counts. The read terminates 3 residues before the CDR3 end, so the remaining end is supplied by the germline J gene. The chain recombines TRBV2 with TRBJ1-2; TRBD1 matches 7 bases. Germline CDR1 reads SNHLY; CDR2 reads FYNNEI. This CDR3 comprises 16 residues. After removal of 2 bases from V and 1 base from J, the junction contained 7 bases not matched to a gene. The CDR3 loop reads CASSETRGRGNYGYTF. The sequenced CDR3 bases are TGTGCCAGCAGTGAAACAAGGGGGCGCGGTAACTATGGC.

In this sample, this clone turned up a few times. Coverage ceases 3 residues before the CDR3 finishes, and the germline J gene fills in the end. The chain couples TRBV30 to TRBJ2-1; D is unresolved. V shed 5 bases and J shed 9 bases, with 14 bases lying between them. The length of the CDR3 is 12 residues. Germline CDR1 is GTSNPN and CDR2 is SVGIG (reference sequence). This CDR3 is CAWGYVLAEQFF. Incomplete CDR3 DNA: TGTGCCTGGGGTTACGTCTTGGCTGAG.

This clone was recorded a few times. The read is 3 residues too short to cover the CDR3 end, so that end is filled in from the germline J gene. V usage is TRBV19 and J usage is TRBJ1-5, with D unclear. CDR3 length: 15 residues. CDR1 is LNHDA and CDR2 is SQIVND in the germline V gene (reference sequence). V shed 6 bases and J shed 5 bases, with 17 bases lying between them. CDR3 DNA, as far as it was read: TGTGCCAGTAGAGGCACTGCAGGTATAGATCAGCCC. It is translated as CASRGTAGIDQP. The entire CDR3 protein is CASRGTAGIDQPQHF.

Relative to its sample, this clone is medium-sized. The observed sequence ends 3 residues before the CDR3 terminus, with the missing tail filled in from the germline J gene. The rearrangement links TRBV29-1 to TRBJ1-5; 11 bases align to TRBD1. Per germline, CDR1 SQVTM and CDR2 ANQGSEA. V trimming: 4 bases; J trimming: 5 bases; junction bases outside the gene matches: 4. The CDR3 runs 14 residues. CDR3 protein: CSVAGTGGDQPQHF. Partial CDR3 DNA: TGCAGCGTTGCAGGGACAGGGGGGGATCAGCCC.

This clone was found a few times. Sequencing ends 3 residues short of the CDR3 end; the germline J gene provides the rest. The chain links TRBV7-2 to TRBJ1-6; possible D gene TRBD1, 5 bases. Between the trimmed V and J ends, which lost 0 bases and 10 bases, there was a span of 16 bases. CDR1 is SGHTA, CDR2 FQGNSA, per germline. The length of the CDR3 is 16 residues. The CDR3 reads CASSLAMGGRGSPLHF. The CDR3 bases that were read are TGTGCCAGCAGCTTAGCGATGGGGGGAAGGGGCTCACCC.

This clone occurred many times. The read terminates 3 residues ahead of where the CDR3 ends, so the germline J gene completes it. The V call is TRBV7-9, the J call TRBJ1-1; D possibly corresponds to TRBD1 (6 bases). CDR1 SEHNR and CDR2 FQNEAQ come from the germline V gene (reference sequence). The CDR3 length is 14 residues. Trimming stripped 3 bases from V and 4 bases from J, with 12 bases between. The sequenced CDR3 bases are TGTGCCAGCAGCTTCACAGGGTCGGGCACTGAA. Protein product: CASSFTGSGTE. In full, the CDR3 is CASSFTGSGTEAFF.